This is a list of T cell receptor beta chains from one sample in a study of control samples from healthy donors and cancer patients. TCRdb's copy holds only in-frame clones and misses some; the assay was immunoSEQ multiplex PCR. The sample has around 75,000 clones; roughly 92% are singletons. What was sequenced was blood. The receptor source for this set is a woman aged 55-75 years in good health. The CDR3 runs from the conserved cysteine through the conserved F or W. D genes are given only for firm matches. Clone size appears in some rows only: once, few, many, or a class for an expanded clone.

CASRTGQGTTNEKLFF TGTGCCAGCAGGACGGGACAGGGTACGACTAATGAAAAACTGTTTTTT TRBD1 NA TRBJ1-4 TRBV28
CASMGPGGSNYGYTF TGTGCCAGTATGGGCCCGGGGGGATCGAACTATGGCTACACCTTC NA once TRBJ1-2 TRBV19
CASSWGWGLAVPGELFF TGTGCCAGTAGTTGGGGGTGGGGACTAGCGGTCCCCGGGGAGCTGTTTTTT TRBD2 NA TRBJ2-2 TRBV19
CASSLARDRGIQETQYF TGCGCCAGCAGCCTAGCCCGGGACAGGGGTATCCAAGAGACCCAGTACTTC TRBD1 NA TRBJ2-5 TRBV5-1
CASSPRSLAADSGANVLTF TGTGCCAGCAGTCCCAGGTCGCTAGCGGCTGACTCTGGGGCCAACGTCCTGACTTTC TRBD2 once TRBJ2-6 TRBV27
CAAGLAGEDTQYF TGTGCCGCGGGACTAGCGGGAGAAGATACGCAGTATTTT TRBD2 NA TRBJ2-3 TRBV5-4
CASSPLHRGQIYNEQFF TGCGCCAGCAGCCCATTACACAGGGGCCAGATCTACAATGAGCAGTTCTTC TRBD1 NA TRBJ2-1 TRBV4-1
CASSQDIGDTYTDTQYF TGTGCCAGCAGCCAAGATATTGGGGACACATACACAGATACGCAGTATTTT NA once TRBJ2-3 TRBV3-1/TRBV3-2
CASGPKGFYNSPLHF TGTGCCAGCGGCCCCAAGGGGTTCTATAATTCACCCCTCCACTTT NA NA TRBJ1-6 TRBV28
CASNDQRSNEKLFF TGTGCCAGCAATGATCAGCGCTCTAATGAAAAACTGTTTTTT NA NA TRBJ1-4 TRBV2
CASSRDLDTQYF TGTGCCAGCAGCAGGGACTTGGATACGCAGTATTTT NA once TRBJ2-3 TRBV12-3/TRBV12-4
CASSELAGGEETQYF TGTGCCAGCAGTGAATTAGCGGGAGGGGAGGAGACCCAGTACTTC TRBD2 NA TRBJ2-5 TRBV6-1
CASRGIGTVNEQFF TGTGCCAGCAGAGGGATAGGGACAGTCAATGAGCAGTTCTTC TRBD1 few TRBJ2-1 TRBV25-1
CASSARTGVNPYEQYF TGTGCCAGTAGTGCGCGTACAGGGGTTAATCCCTACGAGCAGTACTTC TRBD1 NA TRBJ2-7 TRBV19
CASSSGTGTDEKLFF TGTGCCAGCAGCTCGGGTACAGGGACAGACGAAAAACTGTTTTTT TRBD1 NA TRBJ1-4 TRBV7-9
CASSQEVYAGELFF TGCGCCAGCAGCCAAGAAGTTTATGCCGGGGAGCTGTTTTTT NA NA TRBJ2-2 TRBV4-3
CASSESTGRNQPQHF TGCGCCAGCAGTGAGTCGACGGGACGCAATCAGCCCCAGCATTTT NA once TRBJ1-5 TRBV10-1
CASSLGFYEQYF TGTGCCAGCAGCTTAGGATTCTACGAGCAGTACTTC NA NA TRBJ2-7 TRBV5-5
CASKPLDRGTTGELFF TGTGCCAGCAAGCCGCTGGACAGGGGGACCACCGGGGAGCTGTTTTTT TRBD1 NA TRBJ2-2 TRBV5-8
CASSDGSPNTGELFF TGTGCCAGCAGTGACGGAAGCCCGAACACCGGGGAGCTGTTTTTT NA NA TRBJ2-2 TRBV6-4
CASSLQGGGDNSPLHF TGCGCCAGCAGCCTACAAGGCGGAGGGGACAATTCACCCCTCCACTTT NA NA TRBJ1-6 TRBV4-1
CASSLGERGSYEQYF TGTGCCAGCAGCTTAGGGGAAAGGGGATCCTACGAGCAGTACTTC NA NA TRBJ2-7 TRBV7-9
CASSQRGGNQPQHF TGCGCCAGCAGCCAGAGGGGGGGCAATCAGCCCCAGCATTTT NA NA TRBJ1-5 TRBV5-1
CASSQGPRYEQYF TGTGCCAGCAGCCAGGGGCCCCGCTACGAGCAGTACTTC NA once TRBJ2-7 TRBV6-5
CAWSGGGSTDTQYF TGTGCCTGGAGTGGGGGGGGATCCACAGATACGCAGTATTTT TRBD2 few TRBJ2-3 TRBV30
CASSLFTGTVFSTDTQYF TGTGCCAGCAGTCTCTTCACCGGGACAGTATTTAGCACAGATACGCAGTATTTT TRBD1 once TRBJ2-3 TRBV28
CASSFGTGDSPLHF TGTGCCAGCAGCTTCGGGACAGGGGATTCACCCCTCCACTTT TRBD1 NA TRBJ1-6 TRBV11-3
CASSLGQEDSPLHF TGCGCCAGCAGCTTGGGACAGGAGGATTCACCCCTCCACTTT NA NA TRBJ1-6 TRBV5-1
CAWGKKGLAGGTQYF TGTGCCTGGGGAAAAAAGGGACTAGCGGGCGGGACCCAGTACTTC TRBD2 NA TRBJ2-5 TRBV30
CAISGQGANQPQHF TGTGCCATCAGTGGGCAGGGGGCGAATCAGCCCCAGCATTTT TRBD1 NA TRBJ1-5 TRBV10-3
CASSLAGGNSPLHF TGTGCCAGCAGCTTAGCAGGGGGCAATTCACCCCTCCACTTT TRBD1 NA TRBJ1-6 TRBV7-8
CAWSLRPNTGELFF TGTGCCTGGAGTCTCAGACCGAACACCGGGGAGCTGTTTTTT NA NA TRBJ2-2 TRBV30
CASSYSRGSDQPQHF TGTGCCAGCAGTTACTCACGGGGGAGCGATCAGCCCCAGCATTTT NA NA TRBJ1-5 TRBV6-5
CASSVEPANYGYTF TGTGCCAGCAGCGTAGAGCCGGCGAACTATGGCTACACCTTC NA NA TRBJ1-2 TRBV9
CASSATGLAVSELFF TGTGCCAGCTCAGCGACGGGACTAGCGGTATCCGAGCTGTTTTTT TRBD2 NA TRBJ2-2 TRBV18
CASSPGPNNYEQYF TGCGCCAGCAGCCCGGGACCCAACAACTACGAGCAGTACTTC NA NA TRBJ2-7 TRBV4-3
CASSEALWGRGNYGYTF TGTGCCAGCAGTGAAGCGCTCTGGGGCCGAGGAAACTATGGCTACACCTTC NA NA TRBJ1-2 TRBV2
CASSLGTTGVQGYTF TGCGCCAGCAGCTTGGGGACAACAGGGGTACAAGGCTACACCTTC TRBD1 NA TRBJ1-2 TRBV5-1
CATSRDGDMYEQYF TGTGCCACCAGCAGAGATGGGGACATGTACGAGCAGTACTTC NA NA TRBJ2-7 TRBV15
CATSDQGSQIGAFF TGTGCCACCAGTGACCAAGGAAGCCAGATTGGAGCTTTCTTT NA NA TRBJ1-1 TRBV24-1
CAWSRENSPLHF TGTGCCTGGAGTCGCGAGAATTCACCCCTCCACTTT NA NA TRBJ1-6 TRBV30
CASSRRDQETQYF TGTGCCAGCAGCCGAAGGGACCAAGAGACCCAGTACTTC NA NA TRBJ2-5 TRBV9
CATSRGSGSTTFGQYF TGTGCCACCAGCAGAGGTAGCGGGAGTACGACATTTGGGCAGTACTTC TRBD2 NA TRBJ2-7 TRBV15
CASSFPSGSSYNEQFF TGTGCCAGCAGCTTCCCTAGCGGGAGCTCCTACAATGAGCAGTTCTTC TRBD2 NA TRBJ2-1 TRBV5-4
CASSPPEASPKTQYF TGTGCCAGCTCACCACCGGAGGCTAGCCCTAAGACCCAGTACTTC NA few TRBJ2-5 TRBV18
CASRHRGYEQYF TGTGCCAGCAGACACAGGGGGTACGAGCAGTACTTC TRBD1 NA TRBJ2-7 TRBV5-6
CSVKRGPQGEQYF TGCAGCGTTAAGAGGGGACCTCAGGGGGAGCAGTACTTC NA NA TRBJ2-7 TRBV29-1
CATSDRQGSEKLFF TGTGCCACCAGTGACCGACAGGGGAGTGAAAAACTGTTTTTT TRBD1 NA TRBJ1-4 TRBV24-1
CAIRQGVYNEQFF TGTGCCATCCGACAGGGGGTATACAATGAGCAGTTCTTC TRBD1 NA TRBJ2-1 TRBV27
CASSFTGLAPSTDTQYF TGTGCCAGCAGTTTCACAGGACTAGCGCCGAGCACAGATACGCAGTATTTT TRBD2 NA TRBJ2-3 TRBV28